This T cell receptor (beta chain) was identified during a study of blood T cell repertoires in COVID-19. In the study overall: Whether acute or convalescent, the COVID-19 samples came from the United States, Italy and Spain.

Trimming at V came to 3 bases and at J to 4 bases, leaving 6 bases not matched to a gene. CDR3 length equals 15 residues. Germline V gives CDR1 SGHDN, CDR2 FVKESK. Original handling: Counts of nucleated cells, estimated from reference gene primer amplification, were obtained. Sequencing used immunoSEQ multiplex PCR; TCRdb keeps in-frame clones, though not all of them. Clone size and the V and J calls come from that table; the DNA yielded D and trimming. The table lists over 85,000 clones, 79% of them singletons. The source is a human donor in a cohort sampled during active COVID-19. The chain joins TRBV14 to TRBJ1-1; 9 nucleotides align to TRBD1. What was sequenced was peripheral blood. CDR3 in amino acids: CASSHPWTGVTEAFF. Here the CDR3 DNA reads TGTGCCAGCAGCCATCCCTGGACAGGGGTCACTGAAGCTTTCTTT.